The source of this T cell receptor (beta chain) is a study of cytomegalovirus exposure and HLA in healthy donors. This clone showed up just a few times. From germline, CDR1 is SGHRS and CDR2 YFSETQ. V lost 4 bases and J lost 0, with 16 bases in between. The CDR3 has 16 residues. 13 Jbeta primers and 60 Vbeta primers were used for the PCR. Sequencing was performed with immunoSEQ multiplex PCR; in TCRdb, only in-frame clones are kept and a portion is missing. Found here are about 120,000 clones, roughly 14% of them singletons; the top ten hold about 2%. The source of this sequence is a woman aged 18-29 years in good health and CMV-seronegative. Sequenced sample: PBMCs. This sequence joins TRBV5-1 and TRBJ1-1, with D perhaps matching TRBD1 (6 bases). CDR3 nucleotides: TGCGCCAGCAGCGTGGGACACAACAATATGAACACTGAAGCTTTCTTT. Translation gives CASSVGHNNMNTEAFF.